Given below is one TCR beta chain in context. The antigen it binds to is not known. Base qualities are not provided; no much larger clone lies one nucleotide away. Library creation used PCR. The sample was run on an Illumina HiSeq 2500. Molecular barcoding was employed in the preparation of TCR libraries, with unique molecular identifiers being used to normalize TCRbeta repertoire quantification. In-frame beta chains were kept once TCRdb had trimmed the public reads at Q25 with fastp and called clones with MiXCR. Rows with a matching CDR3 protein are joined into one entry that keeps the most common DNA and genes. This sample gives about 210,000 distinct CDR3 sequences in total; about 15% of them show up just once. The ten biggest clones cover 40% to 50% of the sample. The data stem from a study of T-cell reconstitution after alpha-beta-depleted transplantation in children (dated by TCRdb to the mid-2010s). At the level of the whole study: T-cell immune reconstitution after TCRalphabeta/CD19-depleted allogeneic hematopoietic cell transplantation in children was quantitatively tracked in the study by means of TCR repertoire profiling.

Per the publication, the treatment or condition label means: allogeneic hematopoietic cell transplantation with graft depleted of TCRalphabeta T cells and CD19 B cells. The transplant recipients were children given TCRalphabeta/CD19-depleted allogeneic hematopoietic cell grafts. Study-wide conclusions, independent of this receptor: In some patients, the high TCRbeta diversity seen at day 60 was put down to recipient T cells and intrathymic progenitors that had survived conditioning. Apparently early alphabetaT-cell count recovery about two months after transplant reportedly relied on only several hundred rapidly expanded clones derived from non-depleted graft cells. Over subsequent months, a decline in hyperexpanded clone frequencies was noted, and after one year, T-cell counts and TCRbeta diversity were mostly ascribed to newly produced T cells.

A distance of 16 bases separates the germline ends of V and J, which lose 0 bases and 4 bases respectively. Spanning cysteine to phenylalanine, the CDR3 consists of 16 amino acids. CDR3 DNA only is kept here, 48 bases in frame from base 1. CDR1 and CDR2 are read off the germline V gene as SGHRS and YFSETQ. This specimen was PBMCs, mostly from graft donor cells, taken 360 days after TCRalphabeta/CD19-depleted stem cell transplant. This receptor chain uses TRBV5-1 and TRBJ2-5; matching of 6 bases hints at TRBD2 as the D gene. This TCR was sampled from a male patient between 2 and 9 years old who had a stem cell transplant for acute lymphoblastic leukemia, so the T cells may come from the graft donor. The CDR3 reads CASSLAGGAAGETQYF. The nucleotides read TGCGCCAGCAGCTTGGCCGGCGGGGCGGCGGGAGAGACCCAGTACTTC.